One and the same sample provided the 22 T cell receptor beta chains below, sequenced in a study of cytomegalovirus exposure and HLA in healthy donors listed by TCRdb under 2017. The library came from the immunoSEQ multiplex PCR assay. For the multiplex PCR, a mixture combining 60 forward primers for TCR Vbeta segments and 13 reverse primers for TCR Jbeta segments was used. The clones in this table, taken by TCRdb from immuneACCESS, are in-frame only. Not every clone is retained; where verified, under half of the shortfall comes from an unresolved V gene, and the cause of the rest is unknown. This sample gives some 120,000 clones in total; 65% to 80% of them show up just once. The ten largest make up about 3.7% of the sample. The sequencing sample was made of PBMCs. These TCRs come from a human donor in good health.

The chain recombines TRBV19 with TRBJ1-3, with D uncertain. CDR3 length: 16 residues. Trimming took off 3 bases at V and 0 bases at J, with 12 bases between the two ends. Germline-derived CDR1 and CDR2 are LNHDA and SQIVND (reference sequence). The CDR3 coding sequence is TGTGCCAGTAGTATCATAGCGAGCAGCTCTGGAAACACCATATATTTT. This encodes CASSIIASSSGNTIYF. The full variable domain, in which reference TRBV19 and TRBJ1-3 provide the parts outside the CDR3, is DGGITQSPKYLFRKEGQNVTLSCEQNLNHDAMYWYRQDPGQGLRLIYYSQIVNDFQKGDIAEGYSVSREKKESFPLTVTSAQKNPTAFYLCASSIIASSSGNTIYFGEGSWLTVV.

J is TRBJ1-2 and V is TRBV5-1; TRBD1 agrees at 7 bases. J lost 7 bases, V lost 0 bases, and 3 bases had no gene match. Germline CDR1 reads SGHRS; CDR2 reads YFSETQ. The CDR3 has 13 residues. The CDR3 is CASSLEGATGYTF. The CDR3 DNA reads TGCGCCAGCAGCTTGGAGGGGGCAACTGGCTACACCTTC.

This clone appeared once. The chain employs TRBV5-1 and TRBJ1-4; maybe TRBD1 (6 bases). Germline V gene lookup returns CDR1 SGHRS and CDR2 YFSETQ. The CDR3 totals 16 residues. With 3 bases removed from V and 0 bases from J, the gap between germline ends came to 12 bases. The DNA for the CDR3 is TGCGCCAGCAGCTGGGGCACAGGGTCAACTAATGAAAAACTGTTTTTT. It translates to CASSWGTGSTNEKLFF. Full variable domain (remainder filled in from reference TRBV5-1 and TRBJ1-4): KAGVTQTPRYLIKTRGQQVTLSCSPISGHRSVSWYQQTPGQGLQFLFEYFSETQRNKGNFPGRFSGRQFSNSRSEMNVSTLELGDSALYLCASSWGTGSTNEKLFFGSGTQLSVL.

This clone was recorded once. J is TRBJ1-2 and V is TRBV2; TRBD1 matches 8 bases. This CDR3 is built from 15 residues. J was trimmed by 2 bases and V by 4 bases; bases with no gene match: 6. Germline assignment: CDR1 SNHLY and CDR2 FYNNEI. The CDR3 DNA is TGTGCCAGCAGTGCAGGGGGCCTGGGGAACTATGGCTACACCTTC. The encoded protein is CASSAGGLGNYGYTF.

This chain connects TRBV25-1 to TRBJ1-2, with 7 bases fitting TRBD1. The CDR3 extends over 14 amino acids. Germline lookup yields CDR1 MGHDK and CDR2 SYGVNS. V was pared by 4 bases and J by 1 base, with 3 bases of the junction left unmatched. The CDR3: CASSVTGLNYGYTF. The CDR3 nucleotides read TGTGCCAGCAGTGTGACAGGGCTTAACTATGGCTACACCTTC.

CDR3 amino acids: CASKWELSSDEQFF. The CDR3 DNA reads as TGTGCCAGCAAGTGGGAGTTGAGTTCCGATGAGCAGTTCTTC. This chain connects TRBV2 to TRBJ2-1, with D tentatively TRBD2 (5 bases). In germline, CDR1 is SNHLY, CDR2 FYNNEI. The CDR3 extends over 14 amino acids. V gave up 7 bases and J gave up 8 bases, with 18 bases separating them. Full variable domain (missing parts from reference TRBV2 and TRBJ2-1): EPEVTQTPSHQVTQMGQEVILRCVPISNHLYFYWYRQILGQKVEFLVSFYNNEISEKSEIFDDQFSVERPDGSNFTLKIRSTKLEDSAMYFCASKWELSSDEQFFGPGTRLTVL.

This clone was recorded a few times. This chain connects TRBV6-6 to TRBJ2-1; weak D call: TRBD2 (6 bases). This CDR3 is built from 15 residues. V was cut by 0 bases and J by 4 bases, with 10 bases left in between. The germline V gene encodes CDR1 MNHNY and CDR2 SVGAGI (reference sequence). CDR3 region: CASSYSGRGYNEQFF. As DNA, the CDR3 is TGTGCCAGCAGTTACTCAGGGCGGGGTTACAATGAGCAGTTCTTC.

The rearrangement joins TRBV19 to TRBJ2-3, with 8 bases lining up with TRBD2. Germline V gives CDR1 LNHDA, CDR2 SQIVND (reference sequence). V lost 6 bases, J lost 5 bases, and 16 bases stayed unmatched. CDR3 length: 17 amino acids. CDR3 sequence (DNA): TGTGCCAGTAGACCGCTGCGGGGGGCGGGAGTGGGAGATACGCAGTATTTT. Its translation: CASRPLRGAGVGDTQYF.

This clone was observed a few times. V is TRBV29-1 and J is TRBJ2-1; maybe TRBD1 (6 bases). V lost 8 bases and J lost 1, with 24 bases in between. The CDR3 has 17 residues. Germline-derived CDR1 and CDR2 are SQVTM and ANQGSEA. The CDR3 region is CSTLGPTGQRSYNEQFF. In nucleotides, the CDR3 is TGCAGCACTCTGGGGCCGACAGGTCAGAGGTCCTACAATGAGCAGTTCTTC.

The chain joins TRBV18 to TRBJ1-2; TRBD1 agrees at 9 bases. This CDR3 comprises 14 residues. The V gene end was trimmed by 3 bases and the J gene end by 8 bases; junction bases not matched to a gene: 7. CDR1 and CDR2 from the germline V gene are KGHSH and LQKENI. Here the CDR3 reads CASSPETGGHGYTF. DNA for the CDR3: TGTGCCAGCTCACCGGAGACAGGGGGTCACGGCTACACCTTC.

The chain combines TRBV4-2 with TRBJ2-1; 8 positions agree with TRBD1. This CDR3 contains 13 residues. Germline assignment: CDR1 LGHNA and CDR2 YNFKEQ. The trim removed 2 bases at V and 9 bases at J, leaving 3 bases unmatched. The CDR3 nucleotides are TGTGCCAGCAGCCAATGGACAGGGAGTGAGCAGTTCTTC. Protein: CASSQWTGSEQFF.

The rearrangement links TRBV2 to TRBJ2-3, with D perhaps matching TRBD1 (6 bases). Trimming cost V 4 bases and J 2 bases, with 13 bases left between them. The germline CDR1 and CDR2 sequences are SNHLY and FYNNEI. This CDR3 contains 15 residues. The CDR3 DNA reads as TGTGCCAGCAGTGCACAGGGTTTACACACAGATACGCAGTATTTT. Its protein product is CASSAQGLHTDTQYF.

The chain employs TRBV6-1 and TRBJ1-1, with D hard to call. Trimming shortened V by 1 base and J by 0 bases, and 9 bases separated the two germline ends. Germline loops: CDR1 MNHNS, CDR2 SASEGT. The CDR3 contains 15 residues. CDR3 nucleotide sequence: TGTGCCAGCAGTGAAGGGAGTCAGATGAACACTGAAGCTTTCTTT. It codes for CASSEGSQMNTEAFF.

The chain recombines TRBV6-1 with TRBJ1-4, with TRBD1 identical over 7 bases. The J segment lost 8 bases and the V segment lost 5 bases, leaving 2 bases of the junction unmatched. This CDR3 is 12 amino acids long. Germline CDR1 reads MNHNS; CDR2 reads SASEGT. The CDR3 region is CASSKTGEKLFF. The CDR3 DNA reads as TGTGCCAGCAGTAAGACAGGGGAAAAACTGTTTTTT.

The V call is TRBV2, the J call TRBJ1-5; D unresolved. This CDR3 spans 14 amino acids. Trimming took 4 bases from V and 3 from J, leaving 10 bases between them. Germline CDR1 and CDR2: SNHLY and FYNNEI. In DNA form, the CDR3 reads TGTGCCAGCAGTGCCGGGGATATCAATCAGCCCCAGCATTTT. Translated: CASSAGDINQPQHF.

The chain combines TRBV19 with TRBJ1-5; 11 bases line up with TRBD1. This CDR3 comprises 17 residues. V trimming: 4 bases; J trimming: 7 bases; junction bases outside the gene matches: 12. The germline V gene has CDR1 LNHDA and CDR2 SQIVND (reference sequence). CDR3 in amino acids: CASSRGADRGRRQPQHF. In nucleotides, the CDR3 is TGTGCCAGTAGTAGAGGGGCGGACAGGGGGCGGCGGCAGCCCCAGCATTTT.

The CDR3 spells CASSLGTGGNYGYTF. CDR3 sequence (DNA): TGTGCCAGCAGCTTGGGGACAGGGGGTAACTATGGCTACACCTTC. The chain employs TRBV5-4 and TRBJ1-2, with 10 bases that match TRBD1. The germline V gene encodes CDR1 SGHNT and CDR2 YYREEE (reference sequence). V was pared by 0 bases and J by 1 base, with 0 bases of the junction left unmatched. CDR3 length equals 15 residues.

V and J are TRBV15 and TRBJ2-5; 9 bases map to TRBD1. The end of the DNA fits TRBJ2-7 better, so the J call may be wrong. Germline CDR1 reads LNHNV; CDR2 reads YYDKDF (reference sequence). The CDR3 contains 15 residues. The CDR3 region has the DNA TGTGCCACCAGCAGAGAGGGACAGGGATTCAACGAGCAGTACTTC. Its protein is CATSREGQGFNEQYF.

V and J are TRBV2 and TRBJ1-5; D is uncertain. The V and J ends lost 1 base and 5 bases respectively, with 12 bases between them. The CDR3 is 15 residues long. The V gene's germline CDR1 is SNHLY and CDR2 FYNNEI. Here the CDR3 DNA reads TGTGCCAGCAGTGAAGTGCGCTCGGGGTATCAGCCCCAGCATTTT. This gives the protein CASSEVRSGYQPQHF.

The chain links TRBV5-5 to TRBJ2-7; D is perhaps TRBD1 (6 bases). The germline CDR1 and CDR2 sequences are SGHKS and YYEKEE (reference sequence). The CDR3 extends over 14 amino acids. Deletions cut 0 bases from V and 3 bases from J, with 10 bases between. As DNA, the CDR3 is TGTGCCAGCAGCTTGGAGGGACAAAGCTACGAGCAGTACTTC. Its translation: CASSLEGQSYEQYF.

This clone occurred once. This sequence joins TRBV5-1 and TRBJ2-7; a possible D gene is TRBD1 (6 bases). There are 15 residues in the CDR3. CDR1 is SGHRS and CDR2 is YFSETQ in the germline V gene. V was pared by 1 base and J by 0 bases, with 11 bases between. CDR3 DNA: TGCGCCAGCAGCTTGTTGGGGGCCCCCTCCTACGAGCAGTACTTC. This gives the protein CASSLLGAPSYEQYF.

Only one count was recorded for this clone. The gene calls are TRBV5-1 and TRBJ1-4; D perhaps matches TRBD1 (6 bases). V lost 1 base and J 3 bases, leaving 10 bases between the germline ends. Germline CDR1 and CDR2: SGHRS and YFSETQ. The CDR3 is made up of 15 amino acids. The CDR3 loop is CASSLRGQANEKLFF. CDR3 coding DNA: TGCGCCAGCAGCTTGAGGGGACAAGCTAATGAAAAACTGTTTTTT.